What follows are 7 T cell receptor beta chains derived from one specimen sequenced in a study of blood T cell repertoires in COVID-19. Clones were read by immunoSEQ multiplex PCR, and TCRdb kept only the in-frame ones, dropping some. Counted here are approximately 200,000 clones, about 84% occurring once; the ten biggest clones make up about 2%. The sequenced sample consisted of PBMCs or T cells enriched from blood (not recorded which). The source of these receptors is a man aged 55 to 70 who had recovered from COVID-19.

CDR3 sequence reads: CASSMDRGPYGYTF. The CDR3 DNA reads as TGTGCCAGCAGCATGGACAGGGGGCCCTATGGCTACACCTTC. The rearrangement uses TRBV4-2 and TRBJ1-2; TRBD1 aligns across 11 bases. Germline CDR1 is LGHNA and CDR2 is YNFKEQ. Trimming cost V 5 bases and J 4 bases; bases outside gene matches: 3. The CDR3 extends over 14 amino acids.

The table lists this clone with a count of one. This chain joins TRBV12-2 and TRBJ1-6; the D segment call TRBD1 is taken from the table without a DNA check. TRBV12-2 is reported as a pseudogene. This CDR3 is 14 amino acids long. DNA of the CDR3: TGTGCAAGTCGCTTAGCGACAGGGGACTCACCCCTCCACTTT. The encoded protein is CASRLATGDSPLHF.

To note about this clone: This same CDR3 is encoded by further DNA sequences in the sample. The chain has TRBV6-1 and TRBJ2-7; unclear D gene. The CDR3 has 11 residues. V was clipped by 2 bases and J by 7 bases, with 6 bases between them. Germline values: CDR1 MNHNS, CDR2 SASEGT. The CDR3 region is CASSEFREQYF. The CDR3 DNA sequence: TGTGCCAGCAGTGAATTTCGGGAGCAGTACTTC.

The V and J genes are TRBV3-1 (or the pseudogene TRBV3-2) and TRBJ2-3, with 8 bases lining up with TRBD2. With 4 bases clipped from V and 5 bases from J, the junction kept 14 bases outside the gene matches. The CDR3 covers 17 residues. Germline V lookup: CDR1 LGHDT, CDR2 YNNKEL (reference sequence). CDR3 sequence reads: CASSPRTGGAIGDTQYF. CDR3 nucleotide sequence: TGTGCCAGCAGCCCGAGGACCGGGGGGGCGATCGGAGATACGCAGTATTTT.

The chain combines TRBV10-2 with TRBJ2-2; D possibly corresponds to TRBD1 (5 bases). CDR3 length: 11 residues. CDR1 and CDR2 from the germline V gene are WSHSY and SAAADI. The germline V and J ends were trimmed by 11 bases and 7 bases, with 11 bases remaining between them. The CDR3 is CALGVYGELFF. DNA of the CDR3: TGCGCCCTAGGGGTTTACGGGGAGCTGTTTTTT.

The J gene is TRBJ2-3, the V gene TRBV6-2 or TRBV6-3; 8 positions match TRBD1. With V trimmed by 0 bases and J by 2 bases, 4 bases remained unmatched. This CDR3 spans 16 amino acids. Germline-derived CDR1 and CDR2 are MNHEY and SVGEGT. CDR3 region: CASSYSPDRDTDTQYF. The CDR3 nucleotides are TGTGCCAGCAGTTACTCGCCGGACAGGGACACAGATACGCAGTATTTT.

The rearrangement joins TRBV6-5 to TRBJ1-3; D gene ambiguous. This CDR3 contains 12 residues. Trimming removed 6 bases at V and 3 bases at J, with 6 bases between. CDR1 and CDR2 from the germline V gene are MNHEY and SVGAGI. The CDR3 protein is CASRAIGNTIYF. The CDR3 nucleotides read TGTGCCAGCAGAGCCATTGGAAACACCATATATTTT.